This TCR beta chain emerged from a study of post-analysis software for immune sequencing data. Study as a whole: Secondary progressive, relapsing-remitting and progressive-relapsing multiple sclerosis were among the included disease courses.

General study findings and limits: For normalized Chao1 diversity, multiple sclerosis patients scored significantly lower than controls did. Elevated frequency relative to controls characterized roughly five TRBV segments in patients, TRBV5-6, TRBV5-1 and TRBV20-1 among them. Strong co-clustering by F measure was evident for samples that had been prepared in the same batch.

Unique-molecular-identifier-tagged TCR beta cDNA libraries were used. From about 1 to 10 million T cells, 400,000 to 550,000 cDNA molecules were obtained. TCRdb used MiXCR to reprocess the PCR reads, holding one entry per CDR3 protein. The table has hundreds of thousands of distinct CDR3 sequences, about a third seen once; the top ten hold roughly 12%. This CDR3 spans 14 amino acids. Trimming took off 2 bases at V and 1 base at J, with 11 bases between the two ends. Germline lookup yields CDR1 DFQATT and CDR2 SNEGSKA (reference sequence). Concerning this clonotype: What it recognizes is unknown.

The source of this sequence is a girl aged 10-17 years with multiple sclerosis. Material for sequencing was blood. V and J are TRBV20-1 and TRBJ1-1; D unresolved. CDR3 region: CSARFHMGNTEAFF. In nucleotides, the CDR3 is TGCAGTGCTAGATTTCACATGGGGAACACTGAAGCTTTCTTT.